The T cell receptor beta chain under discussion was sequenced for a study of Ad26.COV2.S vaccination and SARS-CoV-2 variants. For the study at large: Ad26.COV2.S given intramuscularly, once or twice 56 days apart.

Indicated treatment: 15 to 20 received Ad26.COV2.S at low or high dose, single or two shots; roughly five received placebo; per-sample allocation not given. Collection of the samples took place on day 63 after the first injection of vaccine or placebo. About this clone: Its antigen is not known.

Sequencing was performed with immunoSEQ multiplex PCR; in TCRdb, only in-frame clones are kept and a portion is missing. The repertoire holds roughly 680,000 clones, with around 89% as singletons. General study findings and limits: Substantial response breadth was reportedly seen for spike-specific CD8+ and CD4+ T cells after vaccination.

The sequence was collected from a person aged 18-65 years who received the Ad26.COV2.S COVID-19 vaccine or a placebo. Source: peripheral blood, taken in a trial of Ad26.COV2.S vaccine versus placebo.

The CDR3 reads CASSISFNTEAFF. CDR3 coding DNA: TGTGCCAGCAGCATTAGCTTTAACACTGAAGCTTTCTTT. The V gene is TRBV16, the J gene TRBJ1-1; D not certain. V lost 5 bases, J lost 2 bases, and 9 bases lay in between. In germline, CDR1 is KGHSY, CDR2 FQNENV. There are 13 residues in the CDR3.